Here is one TCR beta chain with its context. The antigen remains undetermined. Time point described: week 3, after first cycle of checkpoint inhibitor. Prior systemic cancer therapy, immunosuppressant use and other active malignancies excluded patients. These data are taken from a study of blood T cell dynamics during melanoma immunotherapy. Looking at the study overall: Patients with metastatic melanoma got pembrolizumab or nivolumab-ipilimumab as first-line care.

DNA loading was fixed at about 380 ng for all bulk PBMC samples. Only in-frame clones appear in the TCRdb table, and some are missing; sequencing was by immunoSEQ multiplex PCR. This sample yields about 5,000 clones, of which more than 65% are seen a single time; about 9.3% belongs to the top ten. Study-wide results and caveats: The study could not tell melanoma-specific clones from general immune activation.

This material consisted of blood, taken from a patient treated with checkpoint blockade. The TCR sequence derives from a human donor with melanoma.

The CDR3 spells CASSRRSPQYF. DNA of the CDR3: TGCGCCAGCTCTCGACGTAGTCCCCAGTATTTT. The chain has TRBV23-1 and TRBJ1-5; D is unresolved. The J call may be wrong; the DNA end is better matched by TRBJ2-3. TRBV23-1 is designated an ORF whose function remains uncertain. The CDR3 contains 11 residues.